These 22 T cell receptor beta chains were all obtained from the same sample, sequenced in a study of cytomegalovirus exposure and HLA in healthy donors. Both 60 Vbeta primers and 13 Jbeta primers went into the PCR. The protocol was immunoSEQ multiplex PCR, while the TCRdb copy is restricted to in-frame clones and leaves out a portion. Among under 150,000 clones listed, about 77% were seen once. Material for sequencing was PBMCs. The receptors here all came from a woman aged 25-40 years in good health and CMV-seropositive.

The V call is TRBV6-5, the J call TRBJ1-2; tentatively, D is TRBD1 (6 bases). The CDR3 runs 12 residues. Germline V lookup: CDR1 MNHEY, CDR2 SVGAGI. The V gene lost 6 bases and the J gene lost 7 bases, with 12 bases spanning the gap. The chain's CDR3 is CASSPNRVGYTF. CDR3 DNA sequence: TGTGCCAGCAGCCCAAACAGGGTTGGCTACACCTTC.

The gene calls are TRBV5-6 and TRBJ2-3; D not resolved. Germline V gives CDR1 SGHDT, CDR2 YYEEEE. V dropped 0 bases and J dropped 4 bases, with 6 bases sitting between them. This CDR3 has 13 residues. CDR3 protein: CASSLGAADTQYF. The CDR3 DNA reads TGTGCCAGCAGCTTGGGGGCCGCAGATACGCAGTATTTT.

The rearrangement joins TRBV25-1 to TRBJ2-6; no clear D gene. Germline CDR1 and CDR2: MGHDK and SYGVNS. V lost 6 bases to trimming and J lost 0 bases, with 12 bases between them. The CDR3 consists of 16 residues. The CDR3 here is CASSLGPASGANVLTF. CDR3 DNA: TGTGCCAGCAGCCTTGGCCCTGCCTCTGGGGCCAACGTCCTGACTTTC.

The CDR3 region is CASNLVPGVTEAFF. The CDR3 nucleotides are TGTGCCAGCAACCTGGTGCCAGGGGTTACTGAAGCTTTCTTT. V usage is TRBV7-2 and J usage is TRBJ1-1, with D possibly matching TRBD1 (6 bases). Trimming left V 7 bases short and J 5 bases short, with 17 bases between. The CDR3 covers 14 residues. CDR1 is SGHTA and CDR2 is FQGNSA in the germline V gene.

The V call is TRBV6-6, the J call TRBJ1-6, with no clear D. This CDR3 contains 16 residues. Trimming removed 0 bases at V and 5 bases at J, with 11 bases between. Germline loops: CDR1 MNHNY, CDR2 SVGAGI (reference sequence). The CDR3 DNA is TGTGCCAGCAGTTACTCGCGGGCACAGCATAATTCACCCCTCCACTTT. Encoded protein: CASSYSRAQHNSPLHF.

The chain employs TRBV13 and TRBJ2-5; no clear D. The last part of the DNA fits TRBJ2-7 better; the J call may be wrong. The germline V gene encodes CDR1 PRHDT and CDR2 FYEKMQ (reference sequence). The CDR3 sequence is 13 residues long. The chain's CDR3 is CASSLLAIAEQYF. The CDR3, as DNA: TGTGCCAGCAGCTTACTCGCGATCGCCGAGCAGTACTTC.

CDR3 nucleotides: TGTGCCAGCAGTTACTCGACAGACACCGGGGAGCTGTTTTTT. Protein sequence: CASSYSTDTGELFF. The chain recombines TRBV6-5 with TRBJ2-2; weak D call: TRBD1 (5 bases). CDR1 is MNHEY, CDR2 SVGAGI, per germline. This CDR3 is 14 amino acids long. The ends were cut back, 0 bases at V and 3 bases at J, with 5 bases in the middle.

The CDR3 nucleotides read TGTGCCAGAAGCTGTGTAGCGGGACGCAATGAGCAGTTCTTC. The encoded protein is CARSCVAGRNEQFF. This chain connects TRBV5-3 to TRBJ2-1, with 8 bases matching TRBD2. TRBV5-3 is an ORF, with its function uncertain. CDR3 size: 14 residues. The ends lost 3 bases at V and 6 bases at J; junction bases unmatched: 5.

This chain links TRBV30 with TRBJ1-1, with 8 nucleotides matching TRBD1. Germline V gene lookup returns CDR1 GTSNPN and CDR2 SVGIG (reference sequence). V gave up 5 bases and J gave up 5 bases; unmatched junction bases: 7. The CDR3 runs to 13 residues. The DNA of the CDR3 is TGTGCCTGGGCTGGACAGGGAAGGACTGAAGCTTTCTTT. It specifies CAWAGQGRTEAFF.

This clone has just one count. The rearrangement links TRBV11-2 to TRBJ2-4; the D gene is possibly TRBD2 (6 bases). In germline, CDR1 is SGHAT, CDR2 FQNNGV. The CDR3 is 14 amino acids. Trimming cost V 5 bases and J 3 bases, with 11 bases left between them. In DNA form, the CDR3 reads TGTGCCAGCAGCCCAGGAGCGGGCAAAAACATTCAGTACTTC. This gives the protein CASSPGAGKNIQYF.

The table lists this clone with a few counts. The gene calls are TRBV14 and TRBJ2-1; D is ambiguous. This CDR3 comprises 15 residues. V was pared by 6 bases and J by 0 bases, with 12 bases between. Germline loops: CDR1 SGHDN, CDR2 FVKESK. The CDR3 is CASRQLGGSYNEQFF. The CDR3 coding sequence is TGTGCCAGCAGACAACTCGGTGGCTCCTACAATGAGCAGTTCTTC.

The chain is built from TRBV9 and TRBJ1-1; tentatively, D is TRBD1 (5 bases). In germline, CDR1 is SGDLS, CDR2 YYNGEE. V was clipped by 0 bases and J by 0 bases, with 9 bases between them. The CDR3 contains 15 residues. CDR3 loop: CASSVETDMNTEAFF. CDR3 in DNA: TGTGCCAGCAGCGTAGAGACAGACATGAACACTGAAGCTTTCTTT.

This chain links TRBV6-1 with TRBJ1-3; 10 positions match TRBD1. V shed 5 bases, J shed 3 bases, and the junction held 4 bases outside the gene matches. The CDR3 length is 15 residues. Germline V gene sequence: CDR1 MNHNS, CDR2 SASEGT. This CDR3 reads CASSNGQGGGNTIYF. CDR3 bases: TGTGCCAGCAGTAACGGACAGGGGGGTGGAAACACCATATATTTT.

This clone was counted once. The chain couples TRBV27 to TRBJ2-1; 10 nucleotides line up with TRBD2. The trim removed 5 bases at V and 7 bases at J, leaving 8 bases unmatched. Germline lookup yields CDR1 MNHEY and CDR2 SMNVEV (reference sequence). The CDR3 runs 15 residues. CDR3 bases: TGTGCCAGCAGTCTCGCCGGGACTAGCGTAAATGAGCAGTTCTTC. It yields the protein CASSLAGTSVNEQFF.

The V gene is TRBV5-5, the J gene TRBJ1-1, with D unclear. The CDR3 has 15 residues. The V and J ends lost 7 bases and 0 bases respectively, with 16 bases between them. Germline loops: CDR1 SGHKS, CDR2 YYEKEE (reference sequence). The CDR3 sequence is CASGPYLQVNTEAFF. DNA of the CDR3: TGTGCCAGCGGTCCATACCTCCAGGTGAACACTGAAGCTTTCTTT.

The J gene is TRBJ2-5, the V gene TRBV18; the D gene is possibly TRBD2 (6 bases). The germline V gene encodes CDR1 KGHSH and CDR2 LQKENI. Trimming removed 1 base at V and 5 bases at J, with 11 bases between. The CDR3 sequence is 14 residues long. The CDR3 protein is CASSPLRGSETQYF. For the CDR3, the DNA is TGTGCCAGCTCACCACTGCGGGGATCCGAGACCCAGTACTTC.

The CDR3 DNA is TGTGCCAGCAGCAAAACAGGGAATGAGCAGTTCTTC. This translates into CASSKTGNEQFF. This sequence joins TRBV9 and TRBJ2-1, with D possibly matching TRBD1 (6 bases). Germline CDR1 reads SGDLS; CDR2 reads YYNGEE. The CDR3 runs 12 residues. Trimming cost V 4 bases and J 7 bases, with 9 bases left between them.

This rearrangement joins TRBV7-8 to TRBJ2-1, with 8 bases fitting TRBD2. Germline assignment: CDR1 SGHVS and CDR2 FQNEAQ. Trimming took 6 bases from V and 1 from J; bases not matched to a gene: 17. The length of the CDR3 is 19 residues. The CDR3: CASSTPKREPSRSYNEQFF. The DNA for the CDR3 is TGTGCCAGCAGTACCCCGAAGCGGGAGCCTAGTAGGTCCTACAATGAGCAGTTCTTC.

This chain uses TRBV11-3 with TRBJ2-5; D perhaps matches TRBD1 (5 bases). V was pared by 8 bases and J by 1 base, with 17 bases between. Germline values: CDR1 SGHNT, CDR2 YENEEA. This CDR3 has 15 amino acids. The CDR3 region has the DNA TGTGCCAGCCAAGCTGGACATTTTACCCAAGAGACCCAGTACTTC. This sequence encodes CASQAGHFTQETQYF.

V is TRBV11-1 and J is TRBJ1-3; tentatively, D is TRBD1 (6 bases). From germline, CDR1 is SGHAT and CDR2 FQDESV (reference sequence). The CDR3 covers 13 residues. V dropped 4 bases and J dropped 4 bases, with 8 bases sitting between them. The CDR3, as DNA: TGTGCCAGCAGCTCGGACAGAGGAAACACCATATATTTT. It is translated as CASSSDRGNTIYF.

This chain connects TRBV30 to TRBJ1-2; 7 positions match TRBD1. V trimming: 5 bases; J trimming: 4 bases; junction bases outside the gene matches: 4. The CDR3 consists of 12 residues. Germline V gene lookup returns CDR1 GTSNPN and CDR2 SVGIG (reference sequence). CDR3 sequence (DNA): TGTGCCTGGGAGACAGGGTTCTATGGCTACACCTTC. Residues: CAWETGFYGYTF.

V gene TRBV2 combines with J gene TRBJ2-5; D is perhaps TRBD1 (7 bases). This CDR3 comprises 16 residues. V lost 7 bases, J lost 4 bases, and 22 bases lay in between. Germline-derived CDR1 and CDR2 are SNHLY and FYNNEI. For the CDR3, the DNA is TGTGCCAGCACTCCCGTCGGCAGGGGGGCCTCAGAGACCCAGTACTTC. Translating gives CASTPVGRGASETQYF.